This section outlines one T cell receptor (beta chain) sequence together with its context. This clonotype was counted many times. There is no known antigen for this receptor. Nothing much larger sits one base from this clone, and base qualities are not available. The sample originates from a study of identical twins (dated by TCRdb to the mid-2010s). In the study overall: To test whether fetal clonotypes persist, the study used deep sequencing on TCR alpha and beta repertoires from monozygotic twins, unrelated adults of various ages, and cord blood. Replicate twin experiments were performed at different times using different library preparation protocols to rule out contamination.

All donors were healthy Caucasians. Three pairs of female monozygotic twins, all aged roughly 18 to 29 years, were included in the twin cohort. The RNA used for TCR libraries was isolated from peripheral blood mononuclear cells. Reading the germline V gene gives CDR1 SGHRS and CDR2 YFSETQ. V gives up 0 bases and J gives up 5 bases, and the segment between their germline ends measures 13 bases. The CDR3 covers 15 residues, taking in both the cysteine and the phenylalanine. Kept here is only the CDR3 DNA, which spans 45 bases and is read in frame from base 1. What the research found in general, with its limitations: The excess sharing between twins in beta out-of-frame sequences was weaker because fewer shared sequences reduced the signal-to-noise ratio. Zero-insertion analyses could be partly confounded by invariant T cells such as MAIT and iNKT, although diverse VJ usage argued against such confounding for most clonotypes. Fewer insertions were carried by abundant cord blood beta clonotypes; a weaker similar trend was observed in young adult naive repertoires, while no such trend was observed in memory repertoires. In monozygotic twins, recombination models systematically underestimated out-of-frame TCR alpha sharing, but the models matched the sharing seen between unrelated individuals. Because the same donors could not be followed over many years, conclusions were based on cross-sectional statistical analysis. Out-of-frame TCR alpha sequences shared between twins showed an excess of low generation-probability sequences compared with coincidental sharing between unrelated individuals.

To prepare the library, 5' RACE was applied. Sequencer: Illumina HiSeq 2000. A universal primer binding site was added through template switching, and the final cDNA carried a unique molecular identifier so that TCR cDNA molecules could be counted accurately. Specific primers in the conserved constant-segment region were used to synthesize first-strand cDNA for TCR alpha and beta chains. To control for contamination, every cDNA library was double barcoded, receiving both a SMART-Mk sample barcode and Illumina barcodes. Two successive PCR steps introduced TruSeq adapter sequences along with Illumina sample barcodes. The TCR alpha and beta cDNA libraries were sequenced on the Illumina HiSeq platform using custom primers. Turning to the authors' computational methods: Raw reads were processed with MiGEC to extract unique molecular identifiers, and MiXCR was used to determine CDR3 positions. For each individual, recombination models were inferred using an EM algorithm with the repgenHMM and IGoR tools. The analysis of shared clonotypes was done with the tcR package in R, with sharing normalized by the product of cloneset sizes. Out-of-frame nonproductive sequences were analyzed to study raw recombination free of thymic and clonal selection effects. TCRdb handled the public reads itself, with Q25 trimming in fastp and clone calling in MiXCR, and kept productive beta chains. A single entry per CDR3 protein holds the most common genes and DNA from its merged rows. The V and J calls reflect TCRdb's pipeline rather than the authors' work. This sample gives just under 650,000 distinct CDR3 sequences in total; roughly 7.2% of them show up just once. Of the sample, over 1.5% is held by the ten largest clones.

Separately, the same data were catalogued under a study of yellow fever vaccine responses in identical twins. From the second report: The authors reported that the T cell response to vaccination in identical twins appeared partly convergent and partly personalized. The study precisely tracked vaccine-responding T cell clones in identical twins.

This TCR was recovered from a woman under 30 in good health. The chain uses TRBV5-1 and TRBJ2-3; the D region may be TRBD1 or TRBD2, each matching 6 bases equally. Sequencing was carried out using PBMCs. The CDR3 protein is CASSLVPGAEDTQYF. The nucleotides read TGCGCCAGCAGCTTGGTTCCGGGGGCGGAAGATACGCAGTATTTT.